The sequence of this T cell receptor beta chain was determined in a study of T cells in localized non-small cell lung cancer. Overall study findings and caveats: Heterogeneity cannot be ruled out, as sequencing used one tumor region only.

A note on this clone: Its target is not known.

V shed 1 base, J shed 3 bases, and the junction held 6 bases outside the gene matches. Germline V gives CDR1 SGDLS, CDR2 YYNGEE. The CDR3 is 15 amino acids. Method: immunoSEQ multiplex PCR; TCRdb's copy keeps in-frame clones and lacks some. The sample holds some 64,000 clones; around 81% are singletons and the top ten take around 4.8%. Source: PBMCs, taken before any cancer treatment. The chain links TRBV9 to TRBJ2-7; 8 bases are shared with TRBD2. The sequence derives from a man aged 35-69 years with stage II lung adenocarcinoma. The CDR3: CASSVSAGERYEQYF. CDR3 in DNA: TGTGCCAGCAGCGTATCAGCGGGAGAGCGCTACGAGCAGTACTTC.